The 4 T cell receptor beta chains below all came from one sample that was sequenced in a study of T cell responses to AZD1222 COVID-19 vaccine. Generated by immunoSEQ multiplex PCR, the TCRdb table keeps only in-frame clones and is missing some. In the table there are some 130,000 clones, 85% to 95% of which are singletons. The source was peripheral blood, collected 28 days after the second AZD1222 dose. All receptors come from an adult who received the AZD1222 COVID-19 vaccine.

V is TRBV2 and J is TRBJ1-5; D ambiguous. Trimming cost V 4 bases and J 1 base, with 8 bases left between them. CDR3 length equals 14 residues. Germline V gives CDR1 SNHLY, CDR2 FYNNEI. CDR3 nucleotide sequence: TGTGCCAGCAGTGGTACTTTAAGCAATCAGCCCCAGCATTTT. It specifies CASSGTLSNQPQHF.

The rearrangement links TRBV29-1 to TRBJ1-1; 7 nucleotides align to TRBD1. With V trimmed by 4 bases and J by 3 bases, 8 bases remained unmatched. From germline, CDR1 is SQVTM and CDR2 ANQGSEA. This CDR3 has 14 residues. The CDR3 here is CSVGESQGYTEAFF. CDR3 bases: TGCAGCGTTGGAGAGTCACAGGGGTACACTGAAGCTTTCTTT.

The chain is built from TRBV7-8 and TRBJ1-2; D not certain. Trimming took off 1 base at V and 8 bases at J, with 11 bases between the two ends. Germline lookup yields CDR1 SGHVS and CDR2 FQNEAQ. This CDR3 region has 13 residues. CDR3 protein: CASSLGGTEGYTF. The CDR3 DNA reads TGTGCCAGCAGCTTAGGGGGTACCGAGGGCTACACCTTC.

The rearrangement uses TRBV25-1 and TRBJ2-7; D gene ambiguous. Germline V gives CDR1 MGHDK, CDR2 SYGVNS. V lost 4 bases and J lost 3, with 10 bases in between. The CDR3 totals 13 residues. The CDR3 coding sequence is TGTGCCAGCAGTGTGGCAGAAAGCTACGAGCAGTACTTC. Its translation is CASSVAESYEQYF.